The T cell receptor (beta chain) described here comes from a study of T cells in Graves' hyperthyroidism and ophthalmopathy. RNA transcripts were the template for amplifying TCR beta CDR3 regions. When the TCR CDR3 underwent first-round RT-PCR, the HTBI primer set was used. MiXCR, run by TCRdb on the multiplex PCR reads, gives a single entry per CDR3 protein. The table has under 750,000 distinct CDR3 sequences, 18% seen once. Germline CDR1 is SGHRS and CDR2 is YFSETQ. V was trimmed by 1 base and J by 5 bases, leaving 15 bases between them. The length of the CDR3 is 15 residues. The sample taken for sequencing was blood. The TCR sequence derives from a woman in her forties or fifties with Graves' hyperthyroidism that later progressed to Graves' ophthalmopathy. This chain connects TRBV5-1 to TRBJ2-5; possibly TRBD1 for D (6 bases). The CDR3 bases are TGCGCCAGCAGCTTGAACATAGGGGGTGGCGAGACCCAGTACTTC. Protein sequence: CASSLNIGGGETQYF.